Listed below are T cell receptor beta chains from one sample, sequenced in a study of control samples from healthy donors and cancer patients. Sequencing was performed with immunoSEQ multiplex PCR; in TCRdb, only in-frame clones are kept and a portion is missing. Of 200,000 or so clones in the sample, around 94% were seen once. The specimen was blood. These receptors originate from a man aged 45 to 65 in good health. The CDR3 runs from the conserved cysteine through the conserved F or W.

v_gene	len	CDR3aa
TRBV21-1	10	CASGTDGYTF
TRBV5-1	15	CASSTSGGAGGELFF
TRBV11-2	15	CASSSDGLSNQPQHF
TRBV30	14	CAWRTTGEDYGYTF
TRBV19	17	CASHPRSGGRSYNEQFF
TRBV7-6	16	CASSLAPGPYNSPLHF
TRBV5-4	16	CASSMDRGPAGNTIYF
TRBV4-1	17	CASSQVWGQGRADTQYF
TRBV19	17	CASSPPLGVWAKNIQYF
TRBV18	17	CASSMGLGQGLGQPQHF
TRBV21-1	16	CASSKAFGQGAETQYF
TRBV15	16	CATSRDLGLATDTQYF
TRBV5-4	15	CASSLGTHPNEKLFF
TRBV18	14	CASSRDRGNTEAFF
TRBV4-1	14	CASRETRENEKLFF
TRBV18	16	CASSPRRGSRGDEQYF
TRBV6-2/TRBV6-3	11	CASSYGGIQYF
TRBV30	15	CAWSVGSSGANVLTF
TRBV29-1	12	CSVVVRGSEQYF
TRBV18	14	CASTEQGSGNTIYF
TRBV3-1/TRBV3-2	13	CASSPQMAGELFF
TRBV2	13	CASSDEGLGGYTF
TRBV19	14	CASSLQRGDYEQYF
TRBV4-3	15	CASSQADGDSDTQYF
TRBV18	13	CASSPGAGLEQYF
TRBV20-1	11	CSARMNTEAFF